The rows below give T cell receptor beta chains drawn from one sample of a study of cytomegalovirus exposure and HLA in healthy donors. Assay: immunoSEQ multiplex PCR; the TCRdb copy retains only in-frame clones and omits some. Of 40,000 to 45,000 clones listed, about 50% were seen once; the top ten hold around 10%. Source material: PBMCs. Receptors were obtained from a human donor in good health. Each CDR3 is given with its conserved first and last residue. For some rows the clone size is stated as once, few or many, or as a class when expanded; others skip it.

TRBV9	TRBJ2-5	.	CASNYFGLAGKETQYF
TRBV6-1	TRBJ2-1	.	CASSEAGGPFEQFF
TRBV27	TRBJ2-1	medium-sized	CASSPGQTLSYNEQFF
TRBV5-1	TRBJ1-2	.	CASSFGRTANYGYTF
TRBV5-6	TRBJ1-2	.	CASSAQGFSGDYGYTF
TRBV14	TRBJ2-3	.	CASSQTSGAPATQYF
TRBV18	.	.	CASSPQGSGKAEQYF
TRBV6-6	TRBJ2-5	once	CASGDRGGMETQYF
TRBV4-3	TRBJ2-3	few	CASSQELAGGPDTQYF
TRBV9	TRBJ1-1	.	CASSGRTNTEAFF
TRBV29-1	TRBJ2-1	few	CSVEGRGGNEQFF
TRBV15	TRBJ1-5	.	CATSRGTHQEHQPQHF
TRBV2	TRBJ2-1	.	CASSPIDNEQFF
TRBV7-9	TRBJ1-1	few	CASSPGEGGRTEAFF
TRBV5-6	TRBJ2-7	.	CASGTSGRREYEQYF
TRBV9	TRBJ1-3	few	CASSVEGRASGNTIYF
TRBV7-2	TRBJ1-4	.	CASSLREGPSSRKLFF
TRBV14	TRBJ2-3	.	CASSRHPGQMLDTQYF
TRBV5-1	TRBJ2-2	.	CASSSMGGSLPTGELFF
TRBV28	TRBJ1-1	.	CASSLALLAAEAFF
TRBV21-1	TRBJ2-1	few	CASSKETGPFF
TRBV7-3	TRBJ2-2	few	CASKGGGGLSGELFF
TRBV15	TRBJ1-5	once	CATSRDSWGDQPQHF
TRBV5-1	TRBJ2-7	.	CASSALPGQGAYEQYF
TRBV30	TRBJ1-2	.	CAWNVGQGWGYTF
TRBV30	TRBJ1-4	few	CAWSASWGGPGEKLFF
TRBV11-3	TRBJ2-5	.	CASSLGRQGETQYF
TRBV7-2	TRBJ2-7	.	CASSRGRVAGTYEQYF
TRBV7-8	TRBJ1-2	few	CASSLGGSYGGNYGYTF
TRBV7-9	TRBJ2-2	.	CASSGQGGTGELFF